This TCR beta chain comes out of a study of T cell responses to AZD1222 COVID-19 vaccine. Study in general: Second-dose recipients at about 4 or about 12 weeks were treated as one pooled group. Study outcomes and limitations: Females outnumbered males among donors, who were mostly white British; clonal diversity was possibly underestimated. The breadth and depth of Spike-specific TCRs increased once two AZD1222 doses had been given. Nearly half of spike-specific TCRs reportedly target unmutated variant regions.

Worth noting for this clone: Its antigen is unidentified.

Trimming cost V 0 bases and J 7 bases; bases outside gene matches: 6. The CDR3 extends over 15 amino acids. The germline gives CDR1 LGHNA, CDR2 YSLEER. The method was immunoSEQ multiplex PCR; TCRdb's version includes in-frame clones alone and lacks a portion of them. This table has over 150,000 clones, over 75% appearing once. Here the sequenced sample was peripheral blood, taken on day 0 of AZD1222 vaccination. The clonotype was recovered from an adult in good health. The J gene is TRBJ2-5, the V gene TRBV4-3; 9 nucleotides align to TRBD1. CDR3 DNA: TGCGCCAGCAGCCAAGATAGGGGGACAGGGTGGACCCAGTACTTC. Its protein product is CASSQDRGTGWTQYF.